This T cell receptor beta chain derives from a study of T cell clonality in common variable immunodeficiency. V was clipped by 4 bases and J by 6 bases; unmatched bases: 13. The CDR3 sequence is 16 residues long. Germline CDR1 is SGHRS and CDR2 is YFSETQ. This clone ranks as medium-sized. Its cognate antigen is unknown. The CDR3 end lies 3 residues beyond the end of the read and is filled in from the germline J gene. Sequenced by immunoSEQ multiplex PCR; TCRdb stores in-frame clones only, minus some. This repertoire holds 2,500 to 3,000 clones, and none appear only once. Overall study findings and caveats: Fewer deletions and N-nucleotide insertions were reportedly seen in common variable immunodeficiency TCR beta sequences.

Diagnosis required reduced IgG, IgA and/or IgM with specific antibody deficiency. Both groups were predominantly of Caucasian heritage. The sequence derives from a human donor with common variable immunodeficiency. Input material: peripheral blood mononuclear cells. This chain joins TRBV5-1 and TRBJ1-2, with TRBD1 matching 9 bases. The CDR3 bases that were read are TGCGCCAGCAGCCACAGGACAGGGGCGACGACGAATGGC. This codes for CASSHRTGATTNG. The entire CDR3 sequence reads CASSHRTGATTNGYTF.